These T cell receptor beta chains were read from a single sample in a study of T cells after yellow fever vaccination. TCRdb processed the 5' RACE reads anew with MiXCR; each CDR3 protein has one entry. The table has 450,000 to 550,000 distinct CDR3 sequences, roughly 22% seen once; the top ten hold 15% to 20%. The material was PBMCs, obtained approximately 22 days after the first yellow fever vaccination. These receptors came from a man aged 18 to 29 who received the YFV17D yellow fever vaccine. CDR3s include the opening cysteine and the closing phenylalanine or tryptophan. Each record gives: V gene, D gene, J gene, clone size, CDR3 DNA, CDR3 protein. The D gene is left open where the match is weak. For some rows the clone size is stated as once, few or many, or as a class when expanded; others skip it.

V: TRBV9
D: TRBD1
J: TRBJ1-1
size: NA
DNA: TGTGCCAGCACAGGGGGGTCGAACACTGAAGCTTTCTTT
CDR3: CASTGGSNTEAFF

V: TRBV20-1
D: TRBD2
J: TRBJ2-1
size: NA
DNA: TGCAGTGCTAGAGAGCGTCTAGCGGGGGGGTGGCGCAATGAGCAGTTCTTC
CDR3: CSARERLAGGWRNEQFF

V: TRBV20-1
D: TRBD2
J: TRBJ2-2
size: NA
DNA: TGCAGTCTAGCGGAACAGACCGGGGAGCTGTTTTTT
CDR3: CSLAEQTGELFF

V: TRBV18
D: NA
J: TRBJ1-2
size: NA
DNA: TGTGCCAGCTCACCGCCCGGCCTACGCTATGGCTACACCTTC
CDR3: CASSPPGLRYGYTF

V: TRBV7-2
D: NA
J: TRBJ2-3
size: NA
DNA: TGTGCCAGCAGCTTAGGAACACCTCTCACAGATACGCAGTATTTT
CDR3: CASSLGTPLTDTQYF

V: TRBV6-1
D: NA
J: TRBJ1-1
size: few
DNA: TGTGCCAGCAGGAGAGGAGTGAACACTGAAGCTTTCTTT
CDR3: CASRRGVNTEAFF

V: TRBV7-8
D: NA
J: TRBJ1-5
size: NA
DNA: TGTGCCAGCCAAAGCGGGGCAGGGGCGAATCAGCCCCAGCATTTT
CDR3: CASQSGAGANQPQHF

V: TRBV10-3
D: TRBD1
J: TRBJ2-3
size: NA
DNA: TGTGCCATCAGTGAATTGGGGACAGCCACAGATACGCAGTATTTT
CDR3: CAISELGTATDTQYF

V: TRBV12-3/TRBV12-4
D: NA
J: TRBJ2-7
size: NA
DNA: TGTGCCAGCAGTTTAAAACTTGGGGAGCAGTACTTC
CDR3: CASSLKLGEQYF

V: TRBV5-1
D: NA
J: TRBJ1-1
size: NA
DNA: TGCGCCAGCAGCCCCGGGGCGCCGAACACTGAAGCTTTCTTT
CDR3: CASSPGAPNTEAFF

V: TRBV9
D: NA
J: TRBJ2-6
size: few
DNA: TGTGCCAGCAGCGTCACGGGGGGCTGGGGGGCCAACGTCCTGACTTTC
CDR3: CASSVTGGWGANVLTF

V: TRBV28
D: TRBD2
J: TRBJ2-3
size: few
DNA: TGTGCCAGCAGTCCCCGACTAGCGGGGGGGTGGACAGATACGCAGTATTTT
CDR3: CASSPRLAGGWTDTQYF

V: TRBV5-6
D: NA
J: TRBJ1-5
size: NA
DNA: TGTGCCAGCAGCTTGTGGGGGGGCACCACGCCCCAGCATTTT
CDR3: CASSLWGGTTPQHF

V: TRBV7-2
D: TRBD2
J: TRBJ2-5
size: few
DNA: TGTGCCAGCAGCATGCCGACTAGCGGGGCTGAGACCCAGTACTTC
CDR3: CASSMPTSGAETQYF

V: TRBV20-1
D: NA
J: TRBJ1-2
size: NA
DNA: TGCAGTGCTATTGGGGCAGACCTCTATGGCTACACCTTC
CDR3: CSAIGADLYGYTF

V: TRBV29-1
D: NA
J: TRBJ2-1
size: NA
DNA: TGCAGCGCCGCCGGACTGACGCCTTACAATGAGCAGTTCTTC
CDR3: CSAAGLTPYNEQFF

V: TRBV5-8
D: NA
J: TRBJ2-1
size: few
DNA: TGTGCCAGCAGCGCTGAGAATGAGCAGTTCTTC
CDR3: CASSAENEQFF

V: TRBV30
D: NA
J: TRBJ1-5
size: NA
DNA: TGTGCCTGGAGTCCTCTGGGGTCATACAATCAGCCCCAGCATTTT
CDR3: CAWSPLGSYNQPQHF

V: TRBV19
D: NA
J: TRBJ1-6
size: few
DNA: TGTGCCAGTAGTATCCCCGGGGGTTCACCCCTCCACTTT
CDR3: CASSIPGGSPLHF

V: TRBV30
D: NA
J: TRBJ1-1
size: few
DNA: TGTGCCTGGAGTGTTCAGGGATCGGCTTTCTTT
CDR3: CAWSVQGSAFF

V: TRBV7-3
D: NA
J: TRBJ2-2
size: few
DNA: TGTGCCAGCAGCTTAGATTGGACCTATCCCGGGGAGCTGTTTTTT
CDR3: CASSLDWTYPGELFF

V: TRBV7-9
D: NA
J: TRBJ2-5
size: NA
DNA: TGTGCCAGCAGATCAGGGTTAACCCAGTACTTC
CDR3: CASRSGLTQYF

V: TRBV7-2
D: NA
J: TRBJ1-3
size: NA
DNA: TGTGCCAGCAGGGGTCCACTGACTCCTGGAAACACCATATATTTT
CDR3: CASRGPLTPGNTIYF

V: TRBV10-3
D: NA
J: TRBJ2-5
size: few
DNA: TGTGCCATCAGAAGGCAGGGTGGAGAGACCCAGTACTTC
CDR3: CAIRRQGGETQYF